A single T cell receptor beta chain is shown here with its context. Its antigen remains unidentified. These data originate in a study of shared clonotypes between healthy human individuals. Overall study context: The study used three CD4 naive, three CD4 memory, two CD8 naive and one CD8 memory plate per donor. General study results and limits: Researchers found naive subsets generally carried larger estimated richness than memory subsets. Rarefaction exposed incomplete sorted-subset sequencing despite large depth.

Assay used: immunoSEQ multiplex PCR; TCRdb lists only in-frame clones, some missing. The sample gives about 320,000 clones, around nine tenths of which show up once; roughly 16% is in the top ten. The CDR3 has 14 amino acids. Trimming removed 3 bases from V and 7 bases from J, with 10 bases in between. In germline, CDR1 is KGHSH, CDR2 LQKENI. The sequence came from a man between 18 and 29 years old in good health. Sequencing was carried out using memory CD8+ T cells sorted from blood. Noted subset: CD45RO+ cells pooled with CCR7-negative TemRA cells. V is TRBV18 and J is TRBJ1-6, with D possibly TRBD1 on 5 matching bases. The CDR3 coding sequence is TGTGCCAGCTCACCCTCGCAGGGCAATTCACCCCTCCACTTT. It translates to CASSPSQGNSPLHF.